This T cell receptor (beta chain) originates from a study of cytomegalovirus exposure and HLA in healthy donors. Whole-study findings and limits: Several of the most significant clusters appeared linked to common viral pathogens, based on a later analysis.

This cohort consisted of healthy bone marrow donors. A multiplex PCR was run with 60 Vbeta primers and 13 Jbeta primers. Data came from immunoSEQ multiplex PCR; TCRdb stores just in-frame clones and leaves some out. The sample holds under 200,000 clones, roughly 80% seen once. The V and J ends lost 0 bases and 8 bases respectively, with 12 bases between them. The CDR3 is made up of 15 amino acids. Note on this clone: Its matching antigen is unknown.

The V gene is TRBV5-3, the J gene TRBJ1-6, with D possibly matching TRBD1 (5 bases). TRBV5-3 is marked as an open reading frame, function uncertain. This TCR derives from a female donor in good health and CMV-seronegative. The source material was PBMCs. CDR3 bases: TGTGCCAGAAGCTTGGTAGGGGCAGGCGATTCACCCCTCCACTTT. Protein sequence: CARSLVGAGDSPLHF.